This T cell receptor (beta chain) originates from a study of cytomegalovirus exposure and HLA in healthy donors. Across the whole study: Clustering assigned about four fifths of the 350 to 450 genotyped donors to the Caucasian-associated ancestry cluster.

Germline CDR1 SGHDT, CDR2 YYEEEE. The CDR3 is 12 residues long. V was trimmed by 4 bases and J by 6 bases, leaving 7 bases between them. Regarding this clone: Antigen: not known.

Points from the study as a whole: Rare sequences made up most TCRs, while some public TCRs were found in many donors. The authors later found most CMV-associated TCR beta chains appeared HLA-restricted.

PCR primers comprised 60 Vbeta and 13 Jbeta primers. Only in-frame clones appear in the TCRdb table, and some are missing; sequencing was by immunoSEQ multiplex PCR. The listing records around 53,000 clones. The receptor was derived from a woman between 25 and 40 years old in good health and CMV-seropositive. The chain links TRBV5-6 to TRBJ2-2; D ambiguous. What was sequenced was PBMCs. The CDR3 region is CASSPRAGELFF. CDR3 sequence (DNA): TGTGCCAGCAGCCCTCGGGCCGGGGAGCTGTTTTTT.